Shown below are 14 T cell receptor beta chains from a single sample sequenced in a study of CD8+ T cells in alopecia areata. RNA was extracted and reverse transcribed into cDNA as the sequencing template. Some clones are missing from TCRdb's copy, which holds only in-frame ones; the method was immunoSEQ multiplex PCR. The repertoire consists of about 250,000 clones, with less than 80% occurring once and the leading ten covering 1% to 1.5%. The sample consisted of CD4+ T cells sorted from blood, taken at week 0. These receptors originate from a human donor with alopecia areata.

This chain connects TRBV30 to TRBJ1-2; D perhaps matches TRBD1 (5 bases). There are 13 residues in the CDR3. Trimming took 2 bases from V and 2 from J, leaving 9 bases between them. CDR1 and CDR2 (germline): GTSNPN, SVGIG (reference sequence). CDR3 nucleotide sequence: TGTGCCTGGAGTCTTCCAGGGAACTATGGCTACACCTTC. Its protein is CAWSLPGNYGYTF. Filled out from reference TRBV30 and TRBJ1-2, the complete variable domain reads SQTIHQWPATLVQPVGSPLSLECTVEGTSNPNLYWYRQAAGRGLQLLFYSVGIGQISSEVPQNLSASRPQDRQFILSSKKLLLSDSGFYLCAWSLPGNYGYTFGSGTRLTVV.

The chain joins TRBV29-1 to TRBJ2-7; D not certain. Germline V CDR1 and CDR2: SQVTM, ANQGSEA. The CDR3 is 11 amino acids. V was clipped by 4 bases and J by 6 bases, with 10 bases between them. This CDR3 is CSVGSSGEQYF. Here the CDR3 DNA reads TGCAGCGTTGGGTCGAGTGGCGAGCAGTACTTC.

On this clone itself: This CDR3 is also generated by other DNA sequences in the sample. The chain links TRBV6-5 to TRBJ1-1, with D possibly TRBD1 on 5 matching bases. Per germline, CDR1 MNHEY and CDR2 SVGAGI. V was pared by 5 bases and J by 2 bases, with 9 bases between. This CDR3 contains 13 residues. CDR3: CASSLGPNTEAFF. Here the CDR3 DNA reads TGTGCCAGCAGTCTGGGGCCAAACACTGAAGCTTTCTTT.

The V call is TRBV13, the J call TRBJ1-2, with D tentatively TRBD1 (5 bases). CDR3 size: 15 residues. Germline V gene sequence: CDR1 PRHDT, CDR2 FYEKMQ (reference sequence). V lost 1 base and J 5 bases, leaving 14 bases between the germline ends. CDR3 DNA sequence: TGTGCCAGCAGCTTAGCGGGCAGGGCCTTATATGGCTACACCTTC. Amino acids: CASSLAGRALYGYTF.

The gene calls are TRBV19 and TRBJ1-1; D is perhaps TRBD1 (5 bases). V was clipped by 1 base and J by 5 bases, with 14 bases between them. There are 15 residues in the CDR3. Germline CDR1 reads LNHDA; CDR2 reads SQIVND (reference sequence). DNA of the CDR3: TGTGCCAGTAGTATAGGGTCAGGGTTCGAAACTGAAGCTTTCTTT. This encodes CASSIGSGFETEAFF.

The sample holds a few counts of this clone. The rearrangement links TRBV7-2 to TRBJ1-5; D unclear. Germline-derived CDR1 and CDR2 are SGHTA and FQGNSA. V shed 4 bases and J shed 6 bases, with 7 bases lying between them. CDR3 size: 12 residues. The CDR3 region is CASSSVGQPQHF. The CDR3 nucleotides read TGTGCCAGCAGCTCCGTGGGTCAGCCCCAGCATTTT.

The genes are TRBV2 and TRBJ1-3; no clear D. The CDR3 runs 14 residues. Germline CDR1 and CDR2: SNHLY and FYNNEI. Trimming removed 3 bases from V and 0 bases from J, with 6 bases in between. The CDR3, as DNA: TGTGCCAGCAGTGACAGGACCTCTGGAAACACCATATATTTT. This sequence encodes CASSDRTSGNTIYF.

The chain recombines TRBV14 with TRBJ1-6, with D hard to call. Germline V gene sequence: CDR1 SGHDN, CDR2 FVKESK. The V end lost 3 bases, the J end lost 6 bases, and 9 bases lay between the germline ends. The CDR3 runs to 14 residues. This CDR3 is CASSHGVFNSPLHF. CDR3 sequence (DNA): TGTGCCAGCAGCCACGGGGTCTTTAATTCACCCCTCCACTTT.

The chain recombines TRBV9 with TRBJ2-3; 7 nucleotides line up with TRBD2. With 0 bases clipped from V and 0 bases from J, the junction kept 7 bases outside the gene matches. The CDR3 sequence is 17 residues long. The germline CDR1 and CDR2 sequences are SGDLS and YYNGEE. The CDR3 loop is CASSVEGLAASTDTQYF. The CDR3 DNA sequence: TGTGCCAGCAGCGTAGAAGGGCTAGCGGCTAGCACAGATACGCAGTATTTT.

V usage is TRBV16 and J usage is TRBJ2-1; D not certain. Trimming left V 7 bases short and J 4 bases short, with 14 bases between. CDR1 is KGHSY, CDR2 FQNENV, per germline. The CDR3 runs to 14 residues. The CDR3 spells CASNRQGPYNEQFF. The CDR3 nucleotides read TGTGCCAGCAACCGCCAAGGGCCTTACAATGAGCAGTTCTTC.

This chain links TRBV30 with TRBJ1-1; D not certain. This CDR3 is 12 amino acids long. In germline, CDR1 is GTSNPN, CDR2 SVGIG (reference sequence). V lost 4 bases, J lost 2 bases, and 8 bases lay in between. For the CDR3, the DNA is TGTGCCTGGACCCAGGAAAACACTGAAGCTTTCTTT. It specifies CAWTQENTEAFF.

The V gene is TRBV5-1, the J gene TRBJ2-1; the D call may be TRBD1 or TRBD2 (5 bases each). The CDR3 is 15 residues long. CDR1 and CDR2 from the germline V gene are SGHRS and YFSETQ. Trimming removed 6 bases from V and 3 bases from J, with 16 bases in between. This CDR3 reads CASTGAQGGYNEQFF. The CDR3, as DNA: TGCGCCAGCACCGGGGCTCAGGGTGGCTACAATGAGCAGTTCTTC.

This clone was counted between two and nine times. This chain connects TRBV30 to TRBJ1-5, with D perhaps matching TRBD1 (5 bases). This CDR3 comprises 17 residues. V dropped 0 bases and J dropped 4 bases, with 19 bases sitting between them. CDR1 and CDR2 (germline): GTSNPN, SVGIG (reference sequence). This CDR3 is CAWSVQKGRGRNQPQHF. In DNA form, the CDR3 reads TGTGCCTGGAGTGTCCAGAAGGGGAGGGGAAGGAATCAGCCCCAGCATTTT.

The J gene is TRBJ2-5, the V gene TRBV15; 11 bases fit TRBD2. Trimming cost V 3 bases and J 5 bases; bases outside gene matches: 8. Germline lookup yields CDR1 LNHNV and CDR2 YYDKDF (reference sequence). This CDR3 spans 16 amino acids. Written as DNA, the CDR3 is TGTGCCACCAGCAGTCCCCGACTAGCGGGGATCGAGACCCAGTACTTC. Translated: CATSSPRLAGIETQYF.